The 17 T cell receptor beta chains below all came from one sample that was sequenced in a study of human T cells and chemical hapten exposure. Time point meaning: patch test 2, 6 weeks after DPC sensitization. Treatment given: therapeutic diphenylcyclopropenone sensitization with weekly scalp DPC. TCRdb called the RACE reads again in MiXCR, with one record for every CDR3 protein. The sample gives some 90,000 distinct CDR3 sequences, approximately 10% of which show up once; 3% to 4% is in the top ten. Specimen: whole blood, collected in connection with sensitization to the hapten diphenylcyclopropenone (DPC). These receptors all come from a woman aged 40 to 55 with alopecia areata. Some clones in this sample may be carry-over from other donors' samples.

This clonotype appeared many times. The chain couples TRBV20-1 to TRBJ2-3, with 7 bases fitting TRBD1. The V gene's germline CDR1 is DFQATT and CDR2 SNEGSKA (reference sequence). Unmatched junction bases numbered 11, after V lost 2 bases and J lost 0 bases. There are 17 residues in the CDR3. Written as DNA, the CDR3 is TGCAGTGCTAGATCTCCCCAGGGGGTTTTTAGCACAGATACGCAGTATTTT. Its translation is CSARSPQGVFSTDTQYF.

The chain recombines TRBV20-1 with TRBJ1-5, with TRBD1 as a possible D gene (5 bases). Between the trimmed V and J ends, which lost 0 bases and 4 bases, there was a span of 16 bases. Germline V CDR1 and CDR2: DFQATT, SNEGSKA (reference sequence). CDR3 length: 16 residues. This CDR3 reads CSARDIRAGGNQPQHF. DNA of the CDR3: TGCAGTGCTAGAGATATCAGGGCTGGGGGGAATCAGCCCCAGCATTTT.

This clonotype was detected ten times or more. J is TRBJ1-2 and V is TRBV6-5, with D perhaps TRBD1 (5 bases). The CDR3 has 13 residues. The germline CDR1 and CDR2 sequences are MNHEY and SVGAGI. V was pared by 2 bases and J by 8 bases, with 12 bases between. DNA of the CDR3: TGTGCCAGCAGTTACGAACAGGCGAAAGGCTACACCTTC. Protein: CASSYEQAKGYTF.

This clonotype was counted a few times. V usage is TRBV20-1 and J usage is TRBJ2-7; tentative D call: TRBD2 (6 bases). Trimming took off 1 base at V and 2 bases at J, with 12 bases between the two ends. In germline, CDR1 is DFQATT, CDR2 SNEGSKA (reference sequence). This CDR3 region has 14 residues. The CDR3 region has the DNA TGCAGTGCTAGAGCACCTAGCGCCACCTACGAGCAGTACTTC. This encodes CSARAPSATYEQYF.

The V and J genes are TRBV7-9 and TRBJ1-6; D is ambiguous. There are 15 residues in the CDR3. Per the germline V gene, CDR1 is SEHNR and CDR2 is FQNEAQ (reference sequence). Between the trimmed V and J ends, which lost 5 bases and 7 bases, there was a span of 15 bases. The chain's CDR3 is CASSPLGMLNSPLHF. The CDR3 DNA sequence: TGTGCCAGCAGCCCCCTAGGAATGCTGAATTCACCCCTCCACTTT.

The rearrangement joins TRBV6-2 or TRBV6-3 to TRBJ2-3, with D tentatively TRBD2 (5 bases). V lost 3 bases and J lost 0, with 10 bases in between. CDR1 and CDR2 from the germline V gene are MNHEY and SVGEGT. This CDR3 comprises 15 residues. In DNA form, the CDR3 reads TGTGCCAGCAGTTATGACTACCAAAGCACAGATACGCAGTATTTT. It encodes CASSYDYQSTDTQYF.

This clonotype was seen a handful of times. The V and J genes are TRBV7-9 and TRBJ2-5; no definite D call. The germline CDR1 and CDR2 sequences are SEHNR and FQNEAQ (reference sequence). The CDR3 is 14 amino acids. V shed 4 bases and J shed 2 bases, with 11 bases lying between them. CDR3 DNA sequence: TGTGCCAGCAGCTCTCGGAGTTATCAAGAGACCCAGTACTTC. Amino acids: CASSSRSYQETQYF.

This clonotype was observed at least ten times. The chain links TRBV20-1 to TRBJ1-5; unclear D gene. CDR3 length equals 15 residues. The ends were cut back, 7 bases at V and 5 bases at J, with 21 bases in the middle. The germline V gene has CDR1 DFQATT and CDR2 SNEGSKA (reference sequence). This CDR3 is CSGKEVAYDYQPQHF. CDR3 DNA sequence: TGCAGTGGGAAAGAGGTGGCATACGATTATCAGCCCCAGCATTTT.

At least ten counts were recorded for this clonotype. This CDR3 is CASSSRIGGGNTGELFF. CDR3 sequence (DNA): TGTGCCAGCAGCTCCCGTATTGGGGGAGGAAACACCGGGGAGCTGTTTTTT. V gene TRBV13 combines with J gene TRBJ2-2; maybe TRBD2 (6 bases). The CDR3 consists of 17 residues. V was cut by 4 bases and J by 2 bases, with 17 bases left in between. Germline V gene lookup returns CDR1 PRHDT and CDR2 FYEKMQ (reference sequence).

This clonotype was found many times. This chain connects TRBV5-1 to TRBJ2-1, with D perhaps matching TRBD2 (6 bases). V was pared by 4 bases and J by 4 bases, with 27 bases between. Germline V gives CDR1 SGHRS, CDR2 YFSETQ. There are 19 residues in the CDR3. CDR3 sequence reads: CASSAGPREMVEGYNEQFF. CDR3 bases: TGCGCCAGCAGCGCGGGACCTCGGGAGATGGTTGAAGGGTACAATGAGCAGTTCTTC.

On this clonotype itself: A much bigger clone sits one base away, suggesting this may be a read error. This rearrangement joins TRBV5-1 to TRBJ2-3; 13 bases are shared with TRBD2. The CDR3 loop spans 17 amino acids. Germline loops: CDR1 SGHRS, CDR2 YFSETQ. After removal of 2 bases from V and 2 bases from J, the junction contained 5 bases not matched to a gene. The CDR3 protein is CASSFRLAGGDTDTQYF. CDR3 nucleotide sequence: TGCGCCAGCAGCTTCCGACTAGCGGGAGGTGACACAGATACGCAGTATTTT.

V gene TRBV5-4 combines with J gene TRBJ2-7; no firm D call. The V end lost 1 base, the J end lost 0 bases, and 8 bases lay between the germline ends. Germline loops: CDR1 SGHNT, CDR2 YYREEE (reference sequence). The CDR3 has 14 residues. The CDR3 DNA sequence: TGTGCCAGCAGCTTGTGGGTAAACTCCTACGAGCAGTACTTC. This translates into CASSLWVNSYEQYF.

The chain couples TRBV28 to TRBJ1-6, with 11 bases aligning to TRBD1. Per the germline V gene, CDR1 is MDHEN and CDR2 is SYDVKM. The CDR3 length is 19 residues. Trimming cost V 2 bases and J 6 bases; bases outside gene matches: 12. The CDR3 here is CASSLAPPGTGGGNSPLHF. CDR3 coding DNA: TGTGCCAGCAGTTTAGCCCCTCCCGGGACAGGGGGAGGTAATTCACCCCTCCACTTT.

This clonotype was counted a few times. The DNA for the CDR3 is TGTGCCAGCAGCTTTTTGAATGAGCAGTTCTTC. It specifies CASSFLNEQFF. This rearrangement joins TRBV11-2 to TRBJ2-1, with unresolved D. The germline gives CDR1 SGHAT, CDR2 FQNNGV. There are 11 residues in the CDR3. The V gene lost 3 bases and the J gene lost 7 bases, with 4 bases spanning the gap.

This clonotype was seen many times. CDR3 nucleotide sequence: TGTGCCAGCAGTTTGGGACAGGGTGGGACTGAAGCTTTCTTT. Translating gives CASSLGQGGTEAFF. The chain uses TRBV28 and TRBJ1-1; 9 bases match TRBD1. V lost 3 bases and J lost 5; bases outside the gene matches: 4. The CDR3 length is 14 residues. CDR1 and CDR2 (germline): MDHEN, SYDVKM.

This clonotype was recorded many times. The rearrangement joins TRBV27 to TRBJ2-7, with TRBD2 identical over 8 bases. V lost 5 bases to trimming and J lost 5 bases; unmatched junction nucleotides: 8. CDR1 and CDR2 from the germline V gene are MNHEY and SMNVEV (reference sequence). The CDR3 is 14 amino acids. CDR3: CASSPWTSRDEQYF. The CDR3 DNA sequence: TGTGCCAGCAGTCCTTGGACTAGCCGGGACGAGCAGTACTTC.

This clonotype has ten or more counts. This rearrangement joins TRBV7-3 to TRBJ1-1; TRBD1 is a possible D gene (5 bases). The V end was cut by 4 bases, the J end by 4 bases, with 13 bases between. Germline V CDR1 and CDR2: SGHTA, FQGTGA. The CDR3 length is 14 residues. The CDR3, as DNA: TGTGCCAGCAGCTCCCGAGGGGCCCTCACTGAAGCTTTCTTT. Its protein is CASSSRGALTEAFF.